This T cell receptor (beta chain) appears in the sequencing data of a study of shared clonotypes between healthy human individuals. About this clone itself: Its specificity is not known.

Positive CCR7 selection of CD45RO-negative cells yielded the naive CD8 cells, and terminally differentiated effector memory CD45RA+ cells were excluded. The healthy adult donors were HIV-negative and reported no recent acute infections or vaccinations. Several immunoSEQ plates received, in even portions, the genomic DNA of each subset. Assay: immunoSEQ multiplex PCR; the TCRdb copy retains only in-frame clones and omits some. Here the sample spans under 1 million clones, about 96% being singletons. Study-wide points: Of the naive CD4 clonotypes, roughly 5.2% were shared across four donors. Deeper or shallower sequencing was expected to change how clonotypes are shared among donors.

Sequencing was performed on naive CD8+ T cells sorted from blood. The clonotype comes from a man between 25 and 39 years old in good health.

As DNA, the CDR3 is TGTGCCAGCAGGATGGGCAGGCAAACAGCCCAGCATTTT. Translating gives CASRMGRQTAQHF. This chain joins TRBV27 and TRBJ1-5, with no clear D. The germline V gene has CDR1 MNHEY and CDR2 SMNVEV (reference sequence). Between the trimmed V and J ends, which lost 6 bases and 11 bases, there was a span of 17 bases. CDR3 size: 13 residues.